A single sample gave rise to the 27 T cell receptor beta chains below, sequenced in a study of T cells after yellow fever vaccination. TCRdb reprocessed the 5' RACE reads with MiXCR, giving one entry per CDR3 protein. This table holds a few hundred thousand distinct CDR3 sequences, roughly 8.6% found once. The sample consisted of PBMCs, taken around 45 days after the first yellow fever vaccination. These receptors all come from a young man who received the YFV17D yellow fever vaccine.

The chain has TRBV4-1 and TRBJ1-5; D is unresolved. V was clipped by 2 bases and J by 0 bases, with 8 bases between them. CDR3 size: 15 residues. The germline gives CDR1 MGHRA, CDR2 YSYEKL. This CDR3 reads CASSQLENSNQPQHF. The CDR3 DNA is TGCGCCAGCAGCCAATTGGAGAATAGCAATCAGCCCCAGCATTTT.

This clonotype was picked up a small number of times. Here the CDR3 DNA reads TGCGCCAGCAGCTTGGAGGTCTGGGCGGGGGGCGCGTTCAATGAGCAGTTCTTC. Translated, it gives CASSLEVWAGGAFNEQFF. This chain links TRBV5-1 with TRBJ2-1; TRBD2 matches 8 bases. Looked up from germline, CDR1 is SGHRS and CDR2 is YFSETQ. The CDR3 is 18 residues long. With V trimmed by 0 bases and J by 6 bases, 14 bases remained unmatched. The whole variable domain, remainder taken from reference TRBV5-1 and TRBJ2-1, is KAGVTQTPRYLIKTRGQQVTLSCSPISGHRSVSWYQQTPGQGLQFLFEYFSETQRNKGNFPGRFSGRQFSNSRSEMNVSTLELGDSALYLCASSLEVWAGGAFNEQFFGPGTRLTVL.

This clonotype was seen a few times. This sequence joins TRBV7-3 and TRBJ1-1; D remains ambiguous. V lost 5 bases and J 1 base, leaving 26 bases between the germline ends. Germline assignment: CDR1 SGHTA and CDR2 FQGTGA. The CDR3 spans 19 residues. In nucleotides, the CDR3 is TGTGCCAGCAGCCTCTCCTCGCTATCCGAGGACGGTTCGAACACTGAAGCTTTCTTT. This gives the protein CASSLSSLSEDGSNTEAFF.

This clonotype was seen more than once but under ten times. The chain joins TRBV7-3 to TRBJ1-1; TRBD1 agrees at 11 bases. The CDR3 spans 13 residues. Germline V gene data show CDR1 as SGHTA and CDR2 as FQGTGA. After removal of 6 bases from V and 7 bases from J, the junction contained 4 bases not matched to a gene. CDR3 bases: TGTGCCAGCAGTTCGGACAGGGGGCTTGAAGCTTTCTTT. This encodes CASSSDRGLEAFF.

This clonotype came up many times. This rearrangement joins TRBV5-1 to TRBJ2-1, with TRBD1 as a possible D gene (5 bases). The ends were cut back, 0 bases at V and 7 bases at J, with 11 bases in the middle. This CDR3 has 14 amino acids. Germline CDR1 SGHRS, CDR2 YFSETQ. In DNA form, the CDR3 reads TGCGCCAGCAGCTTGGGTTCCAGGGAAAATGAGCAGTTCTTC. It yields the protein CASSLGSRENEQFF.

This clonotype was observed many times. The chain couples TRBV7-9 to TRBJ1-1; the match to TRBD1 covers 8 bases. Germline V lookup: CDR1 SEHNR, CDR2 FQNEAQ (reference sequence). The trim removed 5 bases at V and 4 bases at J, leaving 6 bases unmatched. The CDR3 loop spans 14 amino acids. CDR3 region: CASSGSQGVTEAFF. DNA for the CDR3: TGTGCCAGCAGCGGATCACAGGGGGTCACTGAAGCTTTCTTT.

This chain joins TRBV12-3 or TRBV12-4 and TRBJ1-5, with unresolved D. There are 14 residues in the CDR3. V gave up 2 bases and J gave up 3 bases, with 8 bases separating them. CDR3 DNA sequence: TGTGCCAGCAGTTTAAGTCCTTTCAATCAGCCCCAGCATTTT. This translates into CASSLSPFNQPQHF.

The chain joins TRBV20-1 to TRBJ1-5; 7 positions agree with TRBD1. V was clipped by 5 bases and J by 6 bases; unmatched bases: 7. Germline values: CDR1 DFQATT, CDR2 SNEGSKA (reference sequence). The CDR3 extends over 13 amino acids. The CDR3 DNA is TGCAGTGCTGAGAGACAGGGCGGTCAGCCCCAGCATTTT. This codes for CSAERQGGQPQHF.

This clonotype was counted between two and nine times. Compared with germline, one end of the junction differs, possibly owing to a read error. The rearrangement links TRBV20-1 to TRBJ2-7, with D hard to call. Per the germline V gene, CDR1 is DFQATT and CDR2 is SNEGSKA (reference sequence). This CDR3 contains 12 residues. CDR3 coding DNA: TGTTCAGGAGCCCCTAGCTCCTACGAGCAGTACTTC. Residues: CSGAPSSYEQYF.

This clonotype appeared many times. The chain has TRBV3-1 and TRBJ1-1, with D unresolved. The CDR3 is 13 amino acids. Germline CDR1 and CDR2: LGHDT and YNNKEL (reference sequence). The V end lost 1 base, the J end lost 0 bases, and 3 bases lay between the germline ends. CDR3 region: CASSQGVNTEAFF. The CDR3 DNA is TGTGCCAGCAGCCAAGGGGTGAACACTGAAGCTTTCTTT. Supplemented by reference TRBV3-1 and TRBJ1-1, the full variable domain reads DTAVSQTPKYLVTQMGNDKSIKCEQNLGHDTMYWYKQDSKKFLKIMFSYNNKELIINETVPNRFSPKSPDKAHLNLHINSLELGDSAVYFCASSQGVNTEAFFGQGTRLTVV.

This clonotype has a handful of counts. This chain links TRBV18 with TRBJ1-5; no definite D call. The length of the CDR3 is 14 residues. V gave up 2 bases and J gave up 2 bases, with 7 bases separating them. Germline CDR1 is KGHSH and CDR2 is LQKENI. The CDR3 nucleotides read TGTGCCAGCTCACCAGATGGCGGCAATCAGCCCCAGCATTTT. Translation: CASSPDGGNQPQHF.

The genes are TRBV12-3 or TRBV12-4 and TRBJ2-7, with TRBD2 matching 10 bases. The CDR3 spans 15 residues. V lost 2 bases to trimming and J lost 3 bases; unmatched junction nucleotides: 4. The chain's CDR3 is CASSLRTSGNYEQYF. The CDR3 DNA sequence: TGTGCCAGCAGTTTAAGGACTAGCGGTAACTACGAGCAGTACTTC.

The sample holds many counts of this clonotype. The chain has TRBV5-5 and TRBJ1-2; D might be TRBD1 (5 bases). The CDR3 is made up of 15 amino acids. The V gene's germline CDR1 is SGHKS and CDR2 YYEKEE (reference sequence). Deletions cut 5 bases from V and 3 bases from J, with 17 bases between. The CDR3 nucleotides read TGTGCCAGCAGACCCTGGGACGGAGTGGACTATGGCTACACCTTC. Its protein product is CASRPWDGVDYGYTF.

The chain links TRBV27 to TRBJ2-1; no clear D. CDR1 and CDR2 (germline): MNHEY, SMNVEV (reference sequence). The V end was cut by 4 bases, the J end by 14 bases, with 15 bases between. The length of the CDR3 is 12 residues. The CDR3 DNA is TGTGCCAGCAGTTCCGACTTTGCCTCGGAGTTCTTC. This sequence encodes CASSSDFASEFF.

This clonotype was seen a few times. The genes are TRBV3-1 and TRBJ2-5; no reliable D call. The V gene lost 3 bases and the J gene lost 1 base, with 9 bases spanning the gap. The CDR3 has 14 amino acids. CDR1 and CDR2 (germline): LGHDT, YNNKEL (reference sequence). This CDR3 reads CASSQSEAQETQYF. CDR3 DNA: TGTGCCAGCAGCCAGAGCGAGGCCCAAGAGACCCAGTACTTC.

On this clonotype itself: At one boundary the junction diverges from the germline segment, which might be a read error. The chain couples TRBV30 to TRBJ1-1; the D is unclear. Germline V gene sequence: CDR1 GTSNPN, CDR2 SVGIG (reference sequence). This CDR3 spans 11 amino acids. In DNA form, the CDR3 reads TGTGCCTGGAGGGGATACACTGAAGCTTCCTTT. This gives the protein CAWRGYTEASF.

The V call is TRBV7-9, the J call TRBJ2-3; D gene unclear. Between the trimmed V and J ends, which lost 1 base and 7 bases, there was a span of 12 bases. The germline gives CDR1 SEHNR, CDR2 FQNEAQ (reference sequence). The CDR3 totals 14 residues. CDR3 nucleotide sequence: TGTGCCAGCAGCTTAGAGAAGCAGAGGTATACGCAGTATTTT. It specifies CASSLEKQRYTQYF.

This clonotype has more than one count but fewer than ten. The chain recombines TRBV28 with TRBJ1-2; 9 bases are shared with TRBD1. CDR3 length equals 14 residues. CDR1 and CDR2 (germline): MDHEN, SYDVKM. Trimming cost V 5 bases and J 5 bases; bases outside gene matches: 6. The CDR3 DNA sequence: TGTGCCAGCAGTGCCGCGGACAGGGGATATGGCTACACCTTC. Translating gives CASSAADRGYGYTF.

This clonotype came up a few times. CDR3 protein: CASIRWPSTDTQYF. Written as DNA, the CDR3 is TGTGCCAGCATCAGGTGGCCCTCCACAGATACGCAGTATTTT. This chain uses TRBV7-9 with TRBJ2-3; no reliable D call. The germline CDR1 and CDR2 sequences are SEHNR and FQNEAQ (reference sequence). Trimming removed 7 bases from V and 2 bases from J, with 13 bases in between. There are 14 residues in the CDR3.

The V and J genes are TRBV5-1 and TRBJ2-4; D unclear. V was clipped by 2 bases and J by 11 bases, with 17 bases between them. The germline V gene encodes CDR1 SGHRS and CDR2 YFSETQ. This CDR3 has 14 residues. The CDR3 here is CASSLWSGQVLQYF. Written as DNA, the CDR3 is TGCGCCAGCAGCTTATGGAGTGGTCAGGTCCTTCAGTACTTC.

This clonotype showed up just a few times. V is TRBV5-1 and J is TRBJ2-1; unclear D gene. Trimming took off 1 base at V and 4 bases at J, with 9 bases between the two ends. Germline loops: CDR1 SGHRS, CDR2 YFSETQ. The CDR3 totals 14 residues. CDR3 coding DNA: TGCGCCAGCAGCTTGATGACGGTATACAATGAGCAGTTCTTC. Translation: CASSLMTVYNEQFF.

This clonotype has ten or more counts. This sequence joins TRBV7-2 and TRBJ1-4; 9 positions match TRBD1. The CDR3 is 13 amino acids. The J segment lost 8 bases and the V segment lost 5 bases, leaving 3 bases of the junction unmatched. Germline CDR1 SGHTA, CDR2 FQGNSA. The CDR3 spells CASSKQGAEKLFF. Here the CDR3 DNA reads TGTGCCAGCAGCAAACAGGGGGCGGAAAAACTGTTTTTT.

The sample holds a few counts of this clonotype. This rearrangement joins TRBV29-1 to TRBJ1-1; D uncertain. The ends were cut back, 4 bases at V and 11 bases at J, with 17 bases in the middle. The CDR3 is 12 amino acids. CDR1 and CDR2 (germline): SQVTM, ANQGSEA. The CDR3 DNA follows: TGCAGCGTTGTTGGGCAGAGCGTTCTTGCTTTCTTT. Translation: CSVVGQSVLAFF.

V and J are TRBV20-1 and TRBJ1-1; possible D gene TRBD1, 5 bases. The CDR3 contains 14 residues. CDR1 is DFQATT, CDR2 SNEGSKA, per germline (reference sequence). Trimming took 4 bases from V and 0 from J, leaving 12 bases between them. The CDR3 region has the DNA TGCAGTGCTAAGGAGGGGTCCATGAACACTGAAGCTTTCTTT. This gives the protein CSAKEGSMNTEAFF.

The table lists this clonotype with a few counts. The CDR3 loop is CASSQEGTDYNEQFF. For the CDR3, the DNA is TGCGCCAGCAGCCAAGAAGGGACAGACTACAATGAGCAGTTCTTC. The rearrangement joins TRBV4-3 to TRBJ2-1, with 7 bases fitting TRBD1. There are 15 residues in the CDR3. CDR1 is LGHNA and CDR2 is YSLEER in the germline V gene. Unmatched junction bases numbered 2, after V lost 0 bases and J lost 3 bases.

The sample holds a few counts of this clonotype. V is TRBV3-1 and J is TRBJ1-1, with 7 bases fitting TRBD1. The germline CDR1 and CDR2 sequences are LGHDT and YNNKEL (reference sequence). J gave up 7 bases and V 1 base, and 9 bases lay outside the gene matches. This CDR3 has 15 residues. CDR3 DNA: TGTGCCAGCAGCCAAGGGGGCAGGGGGAGGAATGAAGCTTTCTTT. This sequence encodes CASSQGGRGRNEAFF.

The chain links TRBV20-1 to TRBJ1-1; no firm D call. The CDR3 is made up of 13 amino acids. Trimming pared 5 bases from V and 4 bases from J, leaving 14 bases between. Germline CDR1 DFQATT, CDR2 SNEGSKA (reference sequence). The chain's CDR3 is CSAPSNGLTEAFF. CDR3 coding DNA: TGCAGTGCTCCCTCCAACGGCCTCACTGAAGCTTTCTTT.